This entry lists 32 T cell receptor beta chains sequenced from one sample in a study of tumor-infiltrating lymphocytes in primary liver carcinoma. Starting material for RNA and DNA co-extraction consisted of about 17-32 mg of unsorted bulk tissue. A constant-region primer primed TCR beta cDNA synthesis from 400 to 550 ng of total RNA. Investigators got TCR beta libraries out of three nested multiplex PCR rounds, done with slightly modified ARM-PCR. TRBV1-TRBV30 forward primers and a C-beta reverse primer were used in the first two PCR rounds, which each ran for about 9 cycles. TCRdb itself ran the multiplex PCR reads through MiXCR, one entry per CDR3 protein. Here the sample spans roughly 100,000 distinct CDR3 sequences, around two thirds being singletons. The material sequenced was liver tumor tissue from sampling region 2. As to subset: tumor region T2, inferior pole. These receptors were obtained from a woman aged 55-69 years with primary liver carcinoma and hepatitis B virus infection.

Concerning this clonotype: Given the absence of the conserved phenylalanine or tryptophan at the CDR3 end, a read error is likely. No DNA is shown, since the ends of the CDR3 on it are uncertain; the CDR3 is the one TCRdb lists. The CDR3 loop is CSAADGERVYY. The genes are TRBV29-1 and TRBJ2-3; no DNA check was done on the table's D call, TRBD1. CDR1 is SQVTM and CDR2 is ANQGSEA in the germline V gene. The CDR3 is 11 residues long, ends included.

Concerning this clonotype: A much larger clonotype is one base distant, so this may be a read error. The genes are TRBV28 and TRBJ2-7; 8 positions agree with TRBD1. Germline V gene lookup returns CDR1 MDHEN and CDR2 SYDVKM. The CDR3 spans 14 residues. Here the CDR3 DNA reads TGTGTCAGCAGACCAGGGGGCAATTCCTACGAGCAGTACTTC. Translating it yields CVSRPGGNSYEQYF.

V usage is TRBV29-1 and J usage is TRBJ2-5, with 8 bases lining up with TRBD1. The CDR3 consists of 16 residues. The germline V gene encodes CDR1 SQVTM and CDR2 ANQGSEA. V shed 3 bases, J shed 5 bases, and the junction held 14 bases outside the gene matches. The CDR3 DNA follows: TGCAGCGTTGAGGGGGACAGGAGGAAGACTGAGGAGACCCAGTACTTC. Protein sequence: CSVEGDRRKTEETQYF. The variable domain in full, with the rest retrieved from reference TRBV29-1 and TRBJ2-5, is SAVISQKPSRDICQRGTSLTIQCQVDSQVTMMFWYRQQPGQSLTLIATANQGSEATYESGFVIDKFPISRPNLTFSTLTVSNMSPEDSSIYLCSVEGDRRKTEETQYFGPGTRLLVL.

Details on this clonotype: The junction differs from germline at one of its ends, possibly a read error. The V and J genes are TRBV28 and TRBJ1-5; possibly TRBD1 for D (6 bases). This CDR3 has 15 amino acids. CDR1 is MDHEN and CDR2 is SYDVKM in the germline V gene. The chain's CDR3 is CANSSRGHGNQPQHF. Here the CDR3 DNA reads TGTGCCAACAGTTCCCGGGGGCATGGCAATCAGCCCCAGCATTTT.

Many counts were recorded for this clonotype. The gene calls are TRBV20-1 and TRBJ2-7; D perhaps matches TRBD1 (6 bases). The CDR3 has 14 amino acids. Germline CDR1 DFQATT, CDR2 SNEGSKA (reference sequence). Trimming removed 0 bases at V and 3 bases at J, with 12 bases between. The CDR3 DNA sequence: TGCAGTGCTAGAGATCGGGAAGGGGGCTACGAGCAGTACTTC. Protein product: CSARDREGGYEQYF.

In regard to this clonotype: One end of the junction fails to match germline, which may point to a read error. This chain connects TRBV24-1 to TRBJ2-3, with a tentative D call TRBD1 (5 bases). CDR1 and CDR2 (germline): KGHDR, SFDVKD. This CDR3 is built from 16 residues. DNA for the CDR3: TGTGTCACCAGCGATGCTCTGACAGTGAGCACAGATACGCAGTATTTT. Translation gives CVTSDALTVSTDTQYF.

The chain is built from TRBV11-2 and TRBJ2-3; D might be TRBD1 (6 bases). Germline V gives CDR1 SGHAT, CDR2 FQNNGV. The V end was cut by 11 bases, the J end by 4 bases, with 28 bases between. The CDR3 sequence is 17 residues long. The CDR3 sequence is CAYSLGGLTYTSDTQYF. As DNA, the CDR3 is TGTGCCTACAGCTTAGGGGGATTAACGTACACGTCAGATACGCAGTATTTT.

This clonotype has a count of ten or more. This chain connects TRBV5-1 to TRBJ1-1; 7 bases are shared with TRBD1. Germline V gene data show CDR1 as SGHRS and CDR2 as YFSETQ. The CDR3 spans 15 residues. V was clipped by 4 bases and J by 1 base; unmatched bases: 7. CDR3 nucleotide sequence: TGCGCCAGCAGCCCTACGACAGGGCCGAACACTGAAGCTTTCTTT. Its translation is CASSPTTGPNTEAFF.

The genes are TRBV28 and TRBJ2-5; TRBD1 aligns across 10 bases. This CDR3 is built from 16 residues. CDR1 is MDHEN and CDR2 is SYDVKM in the germline V gene. The junction had 7 bases not matched to a gene; V was cut back by 4 bases and J by 2 bases. The CDR3 protein is CASSSRTGGLQETQYF. CDR3 nucleotide sequence: TGTGCCAGCAGTTCGCGGACAGGGGGACTACAAGAGACCCAGTACTTC.

Remarks on this clonotype: An end of the junction does not agree with germline; a read error may underlie this. The V gene is TRBV5-1, the J gene TRBJ1-1; D is possibly TRBD1 (5 bases). The CDR3 consists of 15 residues. Germline CDR1 SGHRS, CDR2 YFSETQ. The CDR3 reads CASSPTAGMNIEAFF. CDR3 nucleotide sequence: TGTGCCAGCAGCCCAACCGCAGGGATGAACATTGAAGCTTTCTTT.

This clonotype was counted at least ten times. The chain is built from TRBV29-1 and TRBJ2-5, with 10 positions matching TRBD2. V was clipped by 0 bases and J by 4 bases; unmatched bases: 11. Germline values: CDR1 SQVTM, CDR2 ANQGSEA. This CDR3 has 17 amino acids. The chain's CDR3 is CSVEERASGSSLETQYF. The DNA of the CDR3 is TGCAGCGTTGAAGAACGCGCTAGCGGGAGCAGTTTAGAGACCCAGTACTTC.

Points on this clonotype: A much more abundant neighbour one base away suggests this may be a read error. The rearrangement uses TRBV6-5 and TRBJ1-2; 11 bases are shared with TRBD1. CDR1 and CDR2 (germline): MNHEY, SVGAGI. The CDR3 extends over 16 amino acids. CDR3 protein: CASSYLRTGGNYVYTF. The CDR3 DNA reads TGTGCCAGCAGTTACTTACGGACAGGGGGCAACTATGTCTACACCTTC.

On this clonotype: One end of the junction fails to match germline, which may point to a read error. The rearrangement uses TRBV4-2 and TRBJ2-1; maybe TRBD2 (5 bases). CDR3 length: 16 amino acids. In germline, CDR1 is LGHNA, CDR2 YNFKEQ. DNA of the CDR3: TGTGTCAGCAGCCCCGGAGGTGGCGGACGCTACAATGAGCAGTTCTTC. Its translation is CVSSPGGGGRYNEQFF.

In regard to this clonotype: The junction and the germline gene differ at one end; a read error may be behind it. This sequence joins TRBV11-2 and TRBJ2-3; TRBD2 is a possible D gene (5 bases). This CDR3 contains 17 residues. Germline loops: CDR1 SGHAT, CDR2 FQNNGV. CDR3 sequence reads: CAISSAMGRRSTDTQYF. The CDR3 nucleotides read TGCGCCATCAGCTCAGCAATGGGGAGAAGGAGCACAGATACGCAGTATTTT. Using reference TRBV11-2 and TRBJ2-3 for the parts outside the CDR3, the full variable domain is EAGVAQSPRYKIIEKRQSVAFWCNPISGHATLYWYQQILGQGPKLLIQFQNNGVVDDSQLPKDRFSAERLKGVDSTLKIQPAKLEDSAVYLCAISSAMGRRSTDTQYFGPGTRLTVL.

Remarks on this clonotype: This sequence may be a read error, since a much larger clone differs from it by one base. This likely comes from a read error, as the CDR3 has no conserved phenylalanine or tryptophan at its end. This rearrangement joins TRBV28 to TRBJ1-5; D is uncertain. Germline assignment: CDR1 MDHEN and CDR2 SYDVKM. The V end lost 1 base, the J end lost 8 bases, and 6 bases lay between the germline ends. This CDR3 region has 12 residues. CDR3 coding DNA: TGTGCCAGCAGTTTATTGGAAGAGCCCCAGCATCTT. It translates to CASSLLEEPQHL.

This clonotype appeared many times. The chain employs TRBV10-3 and TRBJ2-4, with D possibly matching TRBD1 (5 bases). Germline-derived CDR1 and CDR2 are ENHRY and SYGVKD. The CDR3 has 14 residues. V lost 3 bases and J lost 0, with 6 bases in between. CDR3 DNA sequence: TGTGCCATCAGTGATGGGGCAGCCAAAAACATTCAGTACTTC. Its translation is CAISDGAAKNIQYF.

This clonotype was seen at least ten times. The chain carries TRBV28 and TRBJ2-5; D gene uncertain. The germline V gene encodes CDR1 MDHEN and CDR2 SYDVKM. This CDR3 is 11 amino acids long. V shed 6 bases and J shed 6 bases, with 8 bases lying between them. CDR3 region: CASSNEKTQYF. CDR3 bases: TGTGCCAGCAGCAATGAGAAGACCCAGTACTTC.

This clonotype has only one observation. V gene TRBV6-5 combines with J gene TRBJ1-5; D possibly corresponds to TRBD1 (5 bases). V was cut by 9 bases and J by 2 bases, with 17 bases left in between. Germline-derived CDR1 and CDR2 are MNHEY and SVGAGI. This CDR3 is 15 amino acids long. DNA of the CDR3: TGTGCCAGTTGTCGGGGGGATTATGGCAATCAGCCCCAGCATTTT. It is translated as CASCRGDYGNQPQHF.

Details on this clonotype: Mismatch with germline at one junction end may stem from a read error. This chain links TRBV12-5 with TRBJ1-1; D perhaps matches TRBD1 (6 bases). The length of the CDR3 is 13 residues. The germline CDR1 and CDR2 sequences are LGHNT and FRNRAP. CDR3 amino acids: CASGLGTNIEAFF. The CDR3 nucleotides read TGTGCTAGTGGTCTGGGGACAAACATTGAAGCTTTCTTT.

In regard to this clonotype: A junction end diverges from the germline sequence, so it may reflect a read error. The rearrangement uses TRBV11-2 and TRBJ2-5; D is ambiguous. From germline, CDR1 is SGHAT and CDR2 FQNNGV. CDR3 length equals 13 residues. The CDR3 DNA reads as TGTACCAGCAGCTTAGAGTACAAGGGGACCCAGTACTTC. The encoded protein is CTSSLEYKGTQYF.

Note on this clonotype: This CDR3 fails to terminate in the conserved phenylalanine or tryptophan, so it likely reflects a read error. The chain uses TRBV11-3 and TRBJ2-7, with 7 bases matching TRBD2. Germline-derived CDR1 and CDR2 are SGHNT and YENEEA. The CDR3 totals 14 residues. CDR3 nucleotide sequence: TGTGCCAGCAGGTTAAGCGGGCGGGAGCACGAACAGTACCTC. Translation gives CASRLSGREHEQYL.

Concerning this clonotype itself: An end of the junction differs from the germline gene, which may be a read error. The chain is built from TRBV10-2 and TRBJ1-1; D call uncertain. This CDR3 contains 13 residues. From germline, CDR1 is WSHSY and CDR2 SAAADI. The CDR3 nucleotides are TGCGCCAGGACCCCCAGTGGGAACACTGAAACTTTCTTT. It yields the protein CARTPSGNTETFF.

On this clonotype: A read error may be the cause here, since a much bigger clone is one base away. The chain is built from TRBV5-4 and TRBJ2-5; the D is unclear. Germline V CDR1 and CDR2: SGHNT, YYREEE (reference sequence). This CDR3 has 13 residues. This CDR3 reads CASSPTPQGTQYF. The CDR3 nucleotides are TGTGCCAGCAGCCCCACCCCACAAGGGACCCAGTACTTC.

The chain combines TRBV7-8 with TRBJ1-1, with no clear D. This CDR3 has 15 amino acids. CDR1 is SGHVS, CDR2 FQNEAQ, per germline. The CDR3 DNA sequence: TGTGCTGGCAGCTTGTGTAAGGAGAGGAACACTGAAGCTTTCTTT. Amino acid sequence: CAGSLCKERNTEAFF.

This clonotype was detected only a few times. Just one base apart from a much larger clone, this may be a read error. The rearrangement joins TRBV5-6 to TRBJ2-1; D call uncertain. The CDR3 runs to 16 residues. The V end was cut by 6 bases, the J end by 7 bases, with 23 bases between. CDR1 and CDR2 from the germline V gene are SGHDT and YYEEEE. Here the CDR3 reads CASNSLTQLSLNEQFF. The CDR3, as DNA: TGTGCCAGCAACTCACTCACCCAGCTCAGCTTAAATGAGCAGTTCTTC.

To note about this clonotype: A clone one base away is much larger, so this may be a read error. The chain recombines TRBV10-1 with TRBJ2-5; 13 bases map to TRBD2. Germline CDR1 is WNHNN and CDR2 is SYGVQD (reference sequence). J was trimmed by 2 bases and V by 5 bases; bases with no gene match: 5. CDR3 length: 16 amino acids. The chain's CDR3 is CASSMGLAGHQETQYF. The CDR3 DNA is TGCGCCAGCAGTATGGGACTAGCGGGACATCAAGAGACCCAGTACTTC.

This chain uses TRBV28 with TRBJ2-3; a possible D gene is TRBD1 (5 bases). CDR1 is MDHEN and CDR2 is SYDVKM in the germline V gene. The CDR3 covers 17 residues. The germline V and J ends were trimmed by 6 bases and 4 bases, with 23 bases remaining between them. CDR3 loop: CASSTPVPGFNPDTQYF. In nucleotides, the CDR3 is TGTGCCAGCAGCACACCCGTCCCAGGGTTTAATCCAGATACGCAGTATTTT. Looking up the rest from reference TRBV28 and TRBJ2-3 gives the full variable domain: DVKVTQSSRYLVKRTGEKVFLECVQDMDHENMFWYRQDPGLGLRLIYFSYDVKMKEKGDIPEGYSVSREKKERFSLILESASTNQTSMYLCASSTPVPGFNPDTQYFGPGTRLTVL.

The chain is built from TRBV28 and TRBJ2-7; tentative D call: TRBD2 (7 bases). Germline V gene lookup returns CDR1 MDHEN and CDR2 SYDVKM. The V gene lost 5 bases and the J gene lost 0 bases, with 17 bases spanning the gap. The CDR3 is 16 residues long. CDR3 coding DNA: TGTGCCAGCAGTCTGCTGAGCGGGGACATCTCCTACGAGCAGTACTTC. Protein: CASSLLSGDISYEQYF.

The table lists this clonotype with many counts. The DNA of the CDR3 is TGCAGCGTGACAGGGATAGGAGAGACCCAGTACTTC. Its translation: CSVTGIGETQYF. The V gene is TRBV29-1, the J gene TRBJ2-5, with 7 bases aligning to TRBD1. The germline V gene encodes CDR1 SQVTM and CDR2 ANQGSEA. This CDR3 has 12 residues. With 6 bases clipped from V and 4 bases from J, the junction kept 5 bases outside the gene matches.

Only one count was recorded for this clonotype. In this CDR3 the conserved last residue, phenylalanine or tryptophan, is missing, so a read error is likely. The chain couples TRBV6-1 to TRBJ2-1; D unresolved. This CDR3 has 14 amino acids. V was trimmed by 7 bases and J by 6 bases, leaving 16 bases between them. The germline V gene encodes CDR1 MNHNS and CDR2 SASEGT. CDR3 coding DNA: TGTGCCAGCAATCGCCTTGGTTCGCTCAATGAGCAGTTCTTA. Protein product: CASNRLGSLNEQFL.

Turning to this clonotype: Without the conserved terminal phenylalanine or tryptophan, this CDR3 likely stems from a read error. The limits of the CDR3 on the DNA are not certain, so only TCRdb's listed CDR3 is given. The chain carries TRBV12-3 or TRBV12-4 and TRBJ2-7; the table's D call, TRBD1, has no DNA check behind it. Inclusive of both ends, the CDR3 amounts to 15 amino acids. The chain's CDR3 is CASGPDRGRSYEQYL.

Details on this clonotype: Given a much more abundant clone one base away, this may be a read error. V gene TRBV4-1 combines with J gene TRBJ1-6; 7 positions agree with TRBD1. The CDR3 has 15 residues. The V gene's germline CDR1 is MGHRA and CDR2 YSYEKL. The CDR3 reads CSSSQERQGNSPLHF. CDR3 DNA: TGCTCCAGCAGCCAAGAAAGACAGGGAAATTCACCCCTCCACTTT.